The rows below give T cell receptor beta chains drawn from one sample of a study of blood T cell repertoires in COVID-19. TCRdb keeps only in-frame clones here, not all; method: immunoSEQ multiplex PCR. The data contain approximately 250,000 clones, over 65% of them singletons. Sample: peripheral blood. The receptors derive from a man in his sixties who had recovered from COVID-19. The CDR3 runs from the conserved cysteine through the conserved F or W. D genes are given only for firm matches. Size values are once, few and many counts, or a class for expanded clones, and some rows have none.

J gene	D gene	V gene	clone size	CDR3 protein	CDR3 DNA
TRBJ1-5	TRBD1	TRBV28	-	CASRRRQGANQPQHF	TGTGCCAGCAGACGGCGACAGGGTGCCAATCAGCCCCAGCATTTT
TRBJ1-1	TRBD1	TRBV5-1	once	CASSPGQAWTEAFF	TGCGCCAGCAGCCCGGGACAGGCCTGGACTGAAGCTTTCTTT
TRBJ1-2	TRBD1	TRBV28	once	CASSFGGGFGGYTF	TGTGCCAGCAGTTTCGGAGGGGGCTTTGGTGGCTACACCTTC
TRBJ2-6	TRBD1	TRBV30	-	CAWSGVNRGLGANVLTF	TGTGCCTGGAGTGGGGTTAACAGGGGGCTTGGGGCCAACGTCCTGACTTTC
TRBJ1-1	TRBD1	TRBV3-1/TRBV3-2	-	CASSRGTGTTEAFF	TGTGCCAGCAGCCGCGGGACAGGGACCACTGAAGCTTTCTTT
TRBJ1-1	-	TRBV7-9	-	CAAAGAVNTEAFF	TGTGCAGCGGCGGGAGCAGTGAACACTGAAGCTTTCTTT
TRBJ2-3	-	TRBV7-9	-	CASSLPVGAGADTQYF	TGTGCCAGCAGCCTCCCGGTGGGAGCGGGCGCAGATACGCAGTATTTT
TRBJ2-7	-	TRBV3-1/TRBV3-2	few	CASSQGLSRKGTYEQYF	TGTGCCAGCAGCCAAGGGCTTTCTAGGAAAGGAACCTACGAGCAGTACTTC
TRBJ1-4	TRBD1	TRBV29-1	-	CSVGPTGATEKLFF	TGCAGCGTGGGTCCCACAGGGGCAACTGAAAAACTGTTTTTT
TRBJ1-5	TRBD1	TRBV14	-	CASSRARGYVVDQPQHF	TGTGCCAGCAGCCGAGCCAGGGGGTATGTGGTGGATCAGCCCCAGCATTTT
TRBJ1-1	TRBD1	TRBV6-5	-	CASRDRQGLNTEAFF	TGTGCCAGCAGGGACAGACAGGGGCTGAACACTGAAGCTTTCTTT
TRBJ2-7	-	TRBV6-5	-	CASSRDTNTREQYF	TGTGCCAGCAGTCGGGACACGAATACTAGGGAGCAGTACTTC
TRBJ1-2	TRBD1	TRBV29-1	-	CSVAGTVVGYTF	TGCAGCGTGGCCGGGACAGTAGTAGGCTACACCTTC
TRBJ2-1	TRBD2	TRBV27	-	CASRLTSGIMNEQFF	TGTGCCAGCAGGCTTACTAGCGGGATTATGAATGAGCAGTTCTTC
TRBJ2-5	TRBD2	TRBV15	-	CATSEKSGEETQYF	TGTGCCACCAGCGAAAAAAGCGGGGAAGAGACCCAGTACTTC
TRBJ1-1	TRBD1	TRBV3-1/TRBV3-2	-	CASSQATTGAAFF	TGTGCCAGCAGCCAAGCCACGACAGGGGCCGCTTTCTTT
TRBJ1-1	TRBD1	TRBV5-1	-	CASSPGQGLLNTEAFF	TGCGCCAGCAGCCCCGGACAGGGGCTTCTGAACACTGAAGCTTTCTTT
TRBJ2-7	TRBD2	TRBV5-6	few	CASSSSSSGRVYEQYF	TGTGCCAGCAGCTCCTCATCCTCCGGGAGGGTCTACGAGCAGTACTTC
TRBJ1-1	-	TRBV9	-	CASSVTGFSEAFF	TGTGCCAGCAGCGTCACAGGGTTCAGTGAAGCTTTCTTT
TRBJ2-2	TRBD1	TRBV24-1	-	CATSDDRAGTGELFF	TGTGCCACCAGTGATGACAGGGCTGGCACCGGGGAGCTGTTTTTT
TRBJ1-6	-	TRBV7-9	-	CASSFTGQNSPLHF	TGTGCCAGCAGCTTCACCGGACAGAATTCACCCCTCCACTTT
TRBJ2-5	-	TRBV6-2/TRBV6-3	-	CASSYSGYSGETQYF	TGTGCCAGCAGTTACTCTGGGTATTCGGGAGAGACCCAGTACTTC
TRBJ2-5	-	TRBV18	-	CASSPVAGSETQYF	TGTGCCAGCTCACCAGTTGCGGGATCAGAGACCCAGTACTTC
TRBJ1-1	-	TRBV4-1	few	CASSQDGRGFSTEAFF	TGCGCCAGCAGCCAAGACGGGCGGGGGTTTAGCACTGAAGCTTTCTTT
TRBJ2-7	-	TRBV6-5	once	CASRGDTLSSYEQYF	TGTGCCAGCAGGGGGGACACTTTAAGCTCCTACGAGCAGTACTTC
TRBJ2-1	TRBD2	TRBV5-1	-	CASSLQTSGAGEQFF	TGCGCCAGCAGCTTGCAGACTAGCGGGGCGGGTGAGCAGTTCTTC
TRBJ2-4	TRBD2	TRBV19	-	CASSKGGPGLAGGPQNIQYF	TGTGCCAGTAGTAAGGGAGGACCGGGACTAGCGGGGGGGCCTCAAAACATTCAGTACTTC
TRBJ1-5	TRBD1	TRBV6-5	-	CASTWTGGDQPQHF	TGTGCCAGCACCTGGACAGGGGGCGATCAGCCCCAGCATTTT
TRBJ2-3	TRBD1	TRBV19	once	CASSTDRASRTDTQYF	TGTGCCAGTAGTACAGACAGGGCCTCTCGCACAGATACGCAGTATTTT
TRBJ1-3	-	TRBV7-2	-	CASSLKQGNTIYF	TGTGCCAGCAGCTTAAAACAGGGAAACACCATATATTTT
TRBJ2-1	TRBD2	TRBV25-1	-	CASSPAGASSYNEQFF	TGTGCCAGCAGCCCAGCGGGGGCCAGCTCCTACAATGAGCAGTTCTTC
TRBJ2-6	-	TRBV9	-	CASSPEGSGSGANVLTF	TGTGCCAGCAGCCCCGAGGGATCTGGCTCTGGGGCCAACGTCCTGACTTTC
TRBJ2-1	TRBD2	TRBV10-1	-	CASTPAGRDNEQFF	TGCGCCAGCACCCCAGCGGGACGGGACAATGAGCAGTTCTTC
TRBJ2-1	-	TRBV5-4	-	CASSFYGRGAYNEQFF	TGTGCCAGCAGCTTTTACGGGAGAGGCGCCTACAATGAGCAGTTCTTC
TRBJ2-3	TRBD1	TRBV15	few	CATSESPTGTGTDTQYF	TGTGCCACCAGCGAGAGCCCGACAGGGACAGGAACAGATACGCAGTATTTT
TRBJ1-6	-	TRBV9	-	CASSVAVSRGSYNSPLHF	TGTGCCAGCAGCGTAGCTGTCTCACGGGGCTCCTATAATTCACCCCTCCACTTT
TRBJ1-1	-	TRBV7-3	-	CASSLAGNTEAFF	TGTGCCAGCAGCTTAGCGGGAAACACTGAAGCTTTCTTT
TRBJ2-3	TRBD2	TRBV4-2	many	CASSLRGDASTDTQYF	TGTGCCAGCAGCCTACGGGGGGACGCTAGCACAGATACGCAGTATTTT
TRBJ2-3	TRBD1	TRBV5-4	-	CASSLAGQGQNTQYF	TGTGCCAGCAGCTTGGCTGGACAGGGGCAAAATACGCAGTATTTT
TRBJ2-2	TRBD1	TRBV19	-	CASSRDRGSTGELFF	TGTGCCAGTAGCCGGGACAGGGGGAGCACCGGGGAGCTGTTTTTT
TRBJ1-5	-	TRBV19	-	CASSTNNRGIQPQHF	TGTGCCAGTAGTACTAATAATAGGGGTATTCAGCCCCAGCATTTT
TRBJ1-4	TRBD1	TRBV28	once	CASRKGQGNEKLFF	TGTGCCAGCAGGAAGGGACAGGGTAATGAAAAACTGTTTTTT
TRBJ2-7	-	TRBV10-3	-	CATSDVGPGEQYF	TGTGCCACCTCAGACGTGGGTCCGGGGGAGCAGTACTTC
TRBJ2-3	TRBD2	TRBV29-1	-	CSVATSVSTDTQYF	TGCAGCGTCGCGACTAGCGTAAGCACAGATACGCAGTATTTT
TRBJ1-3	TRBD1	TRBV6-5	-	CASSYTGTGYGNTIYF	TGTGCCAGCAGTTACACCGGGACAGGTTATGGAAACACCATATATTTT
TRBJ1-5	-	TRBV30	-	CAWSRQNPFNQPQHF	TGTGCCTGGAGTAGACAGAACCCCTTCAATCAGCCCCAGCATTTT
TRBJ2-1	-	TRBV6-4	few	CASSDQRRNEQFF	TGTGCCAGCAGTGATCAGCGACGGAATGAGCAGTTCTTC
TRBJ1-6	-	TRBV2	-	CASSEQGKGSPLHF	TGTGCCAGCAGTGAACAGGGAAAAGGTTCACCCCTCCACTTT
TRBJ2-1	TRBD2	TRBV5-4	-	CASGVAGGLYNEQFF	TGTGCCAGCGGTGTAGCGGGAGGGCTCTACAATGAGCAGTTCTTC
TRBJ1-2	-	TRBV9	-	CASSGIGQLYGYTF	TGTGCCAGCAGCGGGATAGGACAGCTCTATGGCTACACCTTC
TRBJ2-3	-	TRBV11-2	-	CASSLGRRISDTQYF	TGTGCCAGCAGCTTGGGGCGCAGGATCTCAGATACGCAGTATTTT
TRBJ2-1	-	TRBV5-1	-	CASSRTGTSYNEQFF	TGCGCCAGCAGCCGGACGGGAACCTCCTACAATGAGCAGTTCTTC
TRBJ1-4	-	TRBV10-2	-	CASRRGGNEKLFF	TGCGCCAGCAGACGAGGTGGAAATGAAAAACTGTTTTTT
TRBJ2-1	-	TRBV29-1	-	CSVEVRAVRTPNNEQFF	TGCAGCGTTGAGGTGCGGGCAGTTCGGACTCCGAACAATGAGCAGTTCTTC